This T cell receptor (beta chain) comes out of a study of blood T cells in healthy people across ages (dated by TCRdb to the mid-2010s). Notes on the research overall: In model experiments, template switching captured about one uniquely barcoded TCR beta cDNA molecule for every two T cells. Donors of different ages were randomly distributed across sequencing lanes to avoid experimental bias. The study analyzed two additional independent replicas of 1 million unique cDNA reads from the same blood draw for two donors, one aged 18 to 30 and one aged 80 or older. Four age groups were formed from the donors: young (average about 16 years), middle-aged (approximately 41), aged (about 62) and long-lived (around 80). Age-related changes in TCR beta repertoire diversity were measured in the study by deep sequencing normalized with unique cDNA molecular identifiers.

The paper as a whole reports these results and caveats: Because profiling used bulk unsorted PBMCs, naive and antigen-experienced compartments could not be compared conclusively. Estimates of total diversity based on one million sequenced T cells were considered lower bounds and underestimates. Observed TCR beta diversity correlated strongly with the percentage of naive T cells measured by flow cytometry. As age increased, observed TCR beta diversity per million T cells dropped in a roughly linear way, and a significant reduction was already evident by age around 41. Compared with the aged group, more naive CD4+ T cells, fewer expanded clones and increased TCR diversity were shown by the long-lived group, suggesting age selection. Because donor CMV infection status was unknown, age-related changes in expanded clonotypes were potentially confounded.

Systemically healthy Caucasian individuals from Russia, 35 to 50 in total and aged about 6 to 100 years, were included as donors. Approximately 9.7 milliliters of peripheral blood were drawn from each donor into EDTA-treated Vacutainer tubes. Ficoll-Paque density-gradient centrifugation was used to isolate PBMCs, with at least 6 million per sample. Trizol reagent was used to extract total RNA from the PBMCs, yielding at least 6 micrograms per sample. Naive CD45RAhigh/CD27high T cell percentages were measured by flow cytometry on a PBMC aliquot from every donor. The method behind the library was 5' RACE. Sequencing was performed on an Illumina HiSeq 2500. A second PCR of about 6 to 11 cycles was performed with a sample-barcoded 5' primer and a J-beta primer mix. A unique molecular identifier was introduced onto each TCR beta cDNA molecule by a template-switch 5' adaptor carrying 12 random nucleotides. At least 2.5 million CDR3-containing paired-end reads were obtained from each sample. The Mint cDNA synthesis kit, primed by a TRBC-specific oligonucleotide, was used to synthesize first-strand cDNA from all RNA. Following uracil-DNA glycosylase treatment, all cDNA underwent a first 18-cycle PCR with the universal primers M1SS and BC2_uni_R. On the study's bioinformatics: For normalization, 1 million high-quality reads were randomly selected from each sample, with every read carrying a distinct molecular identifier. Instead of being binned into consensus sequences, reads with shared molecular identifiers were discarded. MiTCR, set to a Q25 quality threshold and the strictest error-elimination algorithm, was used for CDR3 identification, clonotype clustering and error correction. A nonparametric unseen species model using Euler transformation provided a lower-bound estimate of total TCR beta diversity. The public sequencing data were trimmed at Q25 with fastp and processed into clonotypes with MiXCR by TCRdb, which kept only in-frame beta chains. Entries are consolidated by CDR3 protein sequence, retaining the most common genes and DNA. TCRdb, not the authors, supplied the V and J calls. The sample has fewer than 900,000 distinct CDR3 sequences on record, around 46% of them singletons. Of the sample, approximately 22% is held by the ten largest clones.

This clonotype was counted between two and nine times. Its antigen has not been determined. Per-base quality was not reported, and no clone a single base away is much larger than it. The receptor was derived from a woman aged 55-70 years in good health. The sample comprised blood.

The CDR3 here reads CASSQRQGVGTEAFF. At the DNA level, the sequence is TGTGCCAGCAGCCAACGACAGGGTGTCGGCACTGAAGCTTTCTTT. The chain was built from TRBV3-1 and TRBJ1-1, and 7 junctional nucleotides match TRBD1. Relative to germline, V is missing 2 bases and J is missing 4 bases, with 7 bases of the junction outside any gene match. The CDR3 sequence holds 15 residues, the cysteine and phenylalanine included. Left in the record is the CDR3 DNA by itself, 45 bases read in frame from the first base. Based on the germline V gene (reference sequence), the CDR1 and CDR2 sequences are LGHDT and YNNKEL. Here the CDR3 is joined to the reference TRBV3-1 and TRBJ1-1 genes, and the full variable domain is: DTAVSQTPKYLVTQMGNDKSIKCEQNLGHDTMYWYKQDSKKFLKIMFSYNNKELIINETVPNRFSPKSPDKAHLNLHINSLELGDSAVYFCASSQRQGVGTEAFFGQGTRLTVV.